The present TCR beta chain was sequenced within a study of T-cell memory formation after mild COVID-19. Points from the study as a whole: Pre-infection memory carried some responding clones, suggesting that cross-reactive memory joined. Clones that got smaller from day 15 to 85 had even CD4/CD8, while clones growing later tipped toward CD4+.

About this clonotype itself: Its antigen remains unknown.

In germline, CDR1 is SGHVS, CDR2 FNYEAQ. The V end was cut by 3 bases, the J end by 5 bases, with 10 bases between. The CDR3 contains 13 residues. One entry per CDR3 protein, called by TCRdb with MiXCR from the 5' RACE reads. The sample has approximately 400,000 distinct CDR3 sequences, roughly 18% seen once. This rearrangement joins TRBV7-6 to TRBJ1-2; D not certain. The sequence was obtained from a man aged 18-30 years who had mild COVID-19 (a few samples of this study predate the infection). Cell type and time point are not known. The sample was PBMCs or a T cell subset sorted from them (not recorded which). Here the CDR3 reads CASSFSGFYGYTF. DNA of the CDR3: TGTGCCAGCAGCTTTTCAGGATTTTATGGCTACACCTTC.